This TCR beta chain was obtained from a study of patients and donors after allogeneic stem cell transplantation. In this sample, this clonotype turned up a few times. TCRdb re-called the RT-PCR reads with MiXCR, one entry per CDR3 protein. The data show approximately 200,000 distinct CDR3 sequences, around 40% seen once. Trimming removed 2 bases from V and 5 bases from J, with 13 bases in between. The CDR3 runs 14 residues. Germline V CDR1 and CDR2: SGHRS, YFSETQ. The chain combines TRBV5-1 with TRBJ1-1; possibly TRBD1 for D (5 bases). The clonotype was recovered from a human donor who was either an allogeneic HSCT recipient or a stem cell or donor lymphocyte infusion donor (not recorded which). It is not recorded whose cells these are; they may come from a transplant donor. The specimen was blood, either unsorted or a sorted T cell fraction (not recorded which). The CDR3 bases are TGCGCCAGCAGCTTTAGTCAGGGAGGAACTGAAGCTTTCTTT. It specifies CASSFSQGGTEAFF.